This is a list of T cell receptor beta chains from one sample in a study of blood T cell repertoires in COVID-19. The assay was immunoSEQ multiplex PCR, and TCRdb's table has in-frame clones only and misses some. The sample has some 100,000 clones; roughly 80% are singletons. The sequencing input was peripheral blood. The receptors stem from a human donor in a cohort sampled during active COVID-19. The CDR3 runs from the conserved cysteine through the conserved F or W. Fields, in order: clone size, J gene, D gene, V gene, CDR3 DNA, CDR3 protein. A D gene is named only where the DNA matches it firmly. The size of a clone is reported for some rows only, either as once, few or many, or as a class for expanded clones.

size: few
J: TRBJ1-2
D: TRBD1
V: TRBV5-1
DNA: TGCGCCAGCAGCTTCGGACAGGATTATGGCTACACCTTC
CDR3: CASSFGQDYGYTF

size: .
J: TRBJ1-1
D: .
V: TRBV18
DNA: TGTGCCAGCTCACCACCTCCCCGATTCGACAGCACTGAAGCTTTCTTT
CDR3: CASSPPPRFDSTEAFF

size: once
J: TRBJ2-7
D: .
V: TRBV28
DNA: TGTGCCAGCAGTTTAGATGTATGGAGGGTCGAGCAGTACTTC
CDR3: CASSLDVWRVEQYF

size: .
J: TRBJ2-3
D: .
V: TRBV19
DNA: TGTGCCAGTCAAAGACAGGTCTCAAGCACAGATACGCAGTATTTT
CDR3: CASQRQVSSTDTQYF

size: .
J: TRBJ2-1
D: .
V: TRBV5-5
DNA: TGTGCCAGCAGCTTGGTTCAGATCTACAATGAGCAGTTCTTC
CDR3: CASSLVQIYNEQFF

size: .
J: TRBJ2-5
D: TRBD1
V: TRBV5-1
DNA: TGCGCCAGCAGCTTCACCCCGGGACAGGGGGAGTGGGAGGAGACCCAGTACTTC
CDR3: CASSFTPGQGEWEETQYF

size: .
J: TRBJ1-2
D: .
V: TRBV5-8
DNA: TGTGCCAGCAGCTTGGGCGGGGGCGACAACTATGGCTACACCTTC
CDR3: CASSLGGGDNYGYTF

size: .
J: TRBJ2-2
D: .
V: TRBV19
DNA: TGTGCCAGTAGTATAAAGGGGCAGGGGAACACCGGGGAGCTGTTTTTT
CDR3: CASSIKGQGNTGELFF

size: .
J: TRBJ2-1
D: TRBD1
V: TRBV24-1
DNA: TGTGCCACCAGCCCCGGGACAGGGAGGTCAAATGAGCAGTTCTTC
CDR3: CATSPGTGRSNEQFF

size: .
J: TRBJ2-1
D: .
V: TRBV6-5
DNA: TGTGCCAGCACTAGAACTCCGGGAGAGGGCAATGAGCAGTTCTTC
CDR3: CASTRTPGEGNEQFF

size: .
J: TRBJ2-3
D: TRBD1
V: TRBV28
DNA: TGTGCCAGCAGTAAAACACAGGGGACAGATACGCAGTATTTT
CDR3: CASSKTQGTDTQYF

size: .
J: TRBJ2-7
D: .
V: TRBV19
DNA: TGTGCCAGTAGTATATTGGCAGGGAACTACGAGCAGTACTTC
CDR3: CASSILAGNYEQYF

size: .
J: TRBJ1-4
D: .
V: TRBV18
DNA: TGTGCCAGCTCACAACAGTCCGGGACACTTGGTAATGAAAAACTGTTTTTT
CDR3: CASSQQSGTLGNEKLFF

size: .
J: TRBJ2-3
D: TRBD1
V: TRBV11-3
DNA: TGTGCCAGCAGCCGGCAGGGGGCTGGCACAGATACGCAGTATTTT
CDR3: CASSRQGAGTDTQYF

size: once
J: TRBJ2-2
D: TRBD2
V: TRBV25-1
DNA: TGTGCCAGCAGTGAATGGGGGAGGGCCGACACCGGGGAGCTGTTTTTT
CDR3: CASSEWGRADTGELFF

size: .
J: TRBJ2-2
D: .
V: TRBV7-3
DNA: TGTGCCAGCAGCTTACAGGGGACCGGGGAGCTGTTTTTT
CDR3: CASSLQGTGELFF

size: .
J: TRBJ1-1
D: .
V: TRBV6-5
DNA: TGTGCCAGCAGTTCAGGAACGAACACTGAAGCTTTCTTT
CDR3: CASSSGTNTEAFF

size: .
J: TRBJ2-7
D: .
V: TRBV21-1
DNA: TGTGCCAGCAGCAAAGCCCCTCCAGGGGGCGCGTCCTACGAGCAGTACTTC
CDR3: CASSKAPPGGASYEQYF

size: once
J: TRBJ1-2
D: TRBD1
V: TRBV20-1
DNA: TGCAGTGCTAGAGCAGGGGGGGGCTACACCTTC
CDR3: CSARAGGGYTF

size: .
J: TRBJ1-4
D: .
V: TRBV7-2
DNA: TGTGCCAGCAGCCTCGGGGGGGGCAGGTTTGATGAAAAACTGTTTTTT
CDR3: CASSLGGGRFDEKLFF

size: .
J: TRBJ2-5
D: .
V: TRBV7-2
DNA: TGTGCCAGCAGCTTAGGTTGGAGTGAGACCCAGTACTTC
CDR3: CASSLGWSETQYF

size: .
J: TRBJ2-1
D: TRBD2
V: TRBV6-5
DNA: TGTGCCAGCAAGCTAGCGGCGGGCAATGAGCAGTTCTTC
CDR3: CASKLAAGNEQFF

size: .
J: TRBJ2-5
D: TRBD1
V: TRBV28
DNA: TGTGCCAGCAGTTTGGACAGGGAGATTGGGGGTAAAGAGACCCAGTACTTC
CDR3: CASSLDREIGGKETQYF

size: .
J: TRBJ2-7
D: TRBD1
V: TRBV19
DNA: TGTGCCAGTAGTGTAACAGGGGTTTCTTTCGAGCAGTACTTC
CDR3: CASSVTGVSFEQYF

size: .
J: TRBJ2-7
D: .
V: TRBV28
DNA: TGCGAGGGCCTAATCTCCTACGAGCAGTACTTC
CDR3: CEGLISYEQYF

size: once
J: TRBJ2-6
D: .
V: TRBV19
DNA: TGTGCCAGTAGTATACGGTCCGGGGCCAACGTCCTGACTTTC
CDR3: CASSIRSGANVLTF

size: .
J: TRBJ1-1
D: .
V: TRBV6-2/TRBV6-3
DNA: TGTGCCAGCAGCCCGGAGGGGTTTCAGGGCTGGGGTGAGAGGATGAACACTGAAGCTTTCTTT
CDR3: CASSPEGFQGWGERMNTEAFF

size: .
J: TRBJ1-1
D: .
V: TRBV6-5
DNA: TGTGCCAGCAGTTACTCTGGCACTATGAACACTGAAGCTTTCTTT
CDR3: CASSYSGTMNTEAFF

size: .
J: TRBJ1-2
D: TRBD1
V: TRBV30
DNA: TGTGCCCTCTCCCCCGGGACAGGCTATGGCTACACCTTC
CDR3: CALSPGTGYGYTF

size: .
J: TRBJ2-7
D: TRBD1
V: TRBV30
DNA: TGTGCCTGGAGTCCCGGGACAGTCTACGAGCAGTACTTC
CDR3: CAWSPGTVYEQYF

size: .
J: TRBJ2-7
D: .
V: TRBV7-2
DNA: TGTGCCAGCAGCTTAGCTCCCGGGTCCGACTCCTACGAGCAGTACTTC
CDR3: CASSLAPGSDSYEQYF

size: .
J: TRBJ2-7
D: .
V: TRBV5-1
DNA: TGCGCCAGCAGCTTTATGTCCAGGGTCTCCACCTACGAGCAGTACTTC
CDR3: CASSFMSRVSTYEQYF

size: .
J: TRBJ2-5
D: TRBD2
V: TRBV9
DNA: TGTGCCAGCAGCGCGCTTCCGGGACTAGCGGGGAGGCGAGAGACCCAGTACTTC
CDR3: CASSALPGLAGRRETQYF

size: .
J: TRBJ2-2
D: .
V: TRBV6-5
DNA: TGTGCCAGCAGTTATTCTTTCGCCGGCGGGGAGCTGTTTTTT
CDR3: CASSYSFAGGELFF

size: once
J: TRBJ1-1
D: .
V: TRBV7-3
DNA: TGTGTCAGCAGCTTATTGCCCGGGACTGAAGCTTTCTTT
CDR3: CVSSLLPGTEAFF

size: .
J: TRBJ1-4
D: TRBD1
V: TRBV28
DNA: TGTGCCAGCAGTGTAATGAGGGGGCTGACTAATGAAAAACTGTTTTTT
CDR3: CASSVMRGLTNEKLFF

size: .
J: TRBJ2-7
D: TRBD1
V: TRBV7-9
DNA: TGTGCCAGCAGCTTAAACAGGGGGCGTAGCTCCTACGAGCAGTACTTC
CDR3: CASSLNRGRSSYEQYF

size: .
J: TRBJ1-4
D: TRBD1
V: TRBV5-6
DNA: TGTGCCAGCAGCTTGCGGACAGGGGGTAACGAAAAACTGTTTTTT
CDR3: CASSLRTGGNEKLFF

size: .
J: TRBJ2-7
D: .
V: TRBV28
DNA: TGTGCCAGCAGTTTAGGTAGCGAGTTCTACGAGCAGTACTTC
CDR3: CASSLGSEFYEQYF

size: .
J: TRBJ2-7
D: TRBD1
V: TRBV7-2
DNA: TGTGCCAGCAGCTCCCGGGACAGAGACGAGCAGTACTTC
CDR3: CASSSRDRDEQYF

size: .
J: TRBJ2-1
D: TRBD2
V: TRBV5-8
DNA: TGTGCCAGCTTTTATCCGGCTTCAGCGGGAGGGTCCTACAATGAGCAGTTCTTC
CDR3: CASFYPASAGGSYNEQFF

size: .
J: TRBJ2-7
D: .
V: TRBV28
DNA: TGTGCCAGCAGGTTAGGAGGGGCAGAGTTCTTCTACGAGCAGTACTTC
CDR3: CASRLGGAEFFYEQYF

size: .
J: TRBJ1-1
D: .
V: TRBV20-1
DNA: TGCAGTGCCCCTTGGAACACTGAAGCTTTCTTT
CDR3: CSAPWNTEAFF

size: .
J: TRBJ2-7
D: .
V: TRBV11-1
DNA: TGTGCCAGCAGCTTAGCCACGGGCGAGCAGTACTTC
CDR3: CASSLATGEQYF

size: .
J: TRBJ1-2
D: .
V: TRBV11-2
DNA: TGTGCCAGCAGCTCCTATTGGAGGGGCGGATATGGCTACACCTTC
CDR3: CASSSYWRGGYGYTF

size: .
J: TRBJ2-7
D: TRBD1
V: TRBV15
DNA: TGTGCCGTAGGACAGGGGGCCTACGAGCAGTACTTC
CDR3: CAVGQGAYEQYF

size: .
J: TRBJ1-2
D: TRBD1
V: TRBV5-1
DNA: TGCGCCAGCAACCTGAATACAGGGGCTGGCCGGGGAATCTATGGCTACACCTTC
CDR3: CASNLNTGAGRGIYGYTF

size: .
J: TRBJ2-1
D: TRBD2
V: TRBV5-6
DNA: TGTGCCAGCAGTTATCCGAGCGGGAGTCACCGCAATGAGCAGTTCTTC
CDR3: CASSYPSGSHRNEQFF

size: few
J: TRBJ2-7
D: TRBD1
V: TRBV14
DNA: TGTGCCAGCAGCCAGAGACAGGGGCGGGACGAGCAGTACTTC
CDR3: CASSQRQGRDEQYF

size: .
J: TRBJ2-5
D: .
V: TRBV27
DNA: TGTGCCAGCAGCCCTGGGCCCCAACAAGAGGAGACCCAGTACTTC
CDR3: CASSPGPQQEETQYF

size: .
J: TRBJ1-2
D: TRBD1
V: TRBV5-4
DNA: TGTGCCAGCAGCTTGGGGGGACAGGGAAGTGGATTCGATGGCTACACCTTC
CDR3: CASSLGGQGSGFDGYTF

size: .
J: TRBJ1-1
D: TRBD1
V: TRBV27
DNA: TGTGCCAGCAGTCCCACCGGGACAGGGTTGACTGAAGCTTTCTTT
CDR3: CASSPTGTGLTEAFF

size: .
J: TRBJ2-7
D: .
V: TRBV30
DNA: TGTGCCTGGAGAGGTCTAGTCGAGCAGTACTTC
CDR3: CAWRGLVEQYF

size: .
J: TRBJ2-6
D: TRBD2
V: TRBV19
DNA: TGTGCCAGTAGTACCCATTTTAGCGGGGGGGCGACTGGGGCCAACGTCCTGACTTTC
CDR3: CASSTHFSGGATGANVLTF

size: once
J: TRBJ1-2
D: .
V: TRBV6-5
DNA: TGTGCCAGCAGGCAAACCTCCGGGACAAACTATGGCTACACCTTC
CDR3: CASRQTSGTNYGYTF